Following are 19 T cell receptor beta chains from one sample sequenced in a study of cytomegalovirus exposure and HLA in healthy donors. PCR involved 60 Vbeta and 13 Jbeta primers. The protocol was immunoSEQ multiplex PCR, while the TCRdb copy is restricted to in-frame clones and leaves out a portion. Here the sample spans some 150,000 clones, roughly three quarters being singletons. Sequencing was performed on PBMCs. The source of these receptors is a man between 60 and 75 years old in good health and CMV-seronegative.

The genes are TRBV27 and TRBJ2-1; TRBD1 matches at 7 bases. CDR3 length: 14 amino acids. CDR1 is MNHEY, CDR2 SMNVEV, per germline (reference sequence). V lost 3 bases, J lost 7 bases, and 6 bases stayed unmatched. CDR3 protein: CASSFTGVRNEQFF. CDR3 nucleotide sequence: TGTGCCAGCAGTTTTACAGGGGTCCGGAATGAGCAGTTCTTC.

The chain couples TRBV20-1 to TRBJ1-1; D is uncertain. The CDR3 contains 11 residues. Between the trimmed V and J ends, which lost 5 bases and 7 bases, there was a span of 11 bases. Germline V CDR1 and CDR2: DFQATT, SNEGSKA (reference sequence). CDR3 sequence: CSADRELEAFF. DNA for the CDR3: TGCAGTGCTGACCGGGAACTTGAAGCTTTCTTT.

This clone occurred once. This sequence joins TRBV13 and TRBJ1-3; 10 nucleotides match TRBD1. Trimming at V came to 5 bases and at J to 4 bases, leaving 8 bases not matched to a gene. The CDR3 has 16 amino acids. Germline V gives CDR1 PRHDT, CDR2 FYEKMQ (reference sequence). CDR3 bases: TGTGCCAGCAGCGCACCGGGACAGGGGACCGGAAACACCATATATTTT. The encoded protein is CASSAPGQGTGNTIYF.

J is TRBJ1-5 and V is TRBV25-1, with D maybe TRBD1 (6 bases). Germline V lookup: CDR1 MGHDK, CDR2 SYGVNS. The V gene lost 3 bases and the J gene lost 2 bases, with 14 bases spanning the gap. The CDR3 sequence is 16 residues long. CDR3 nucleotides: TGTGCCAGCAGTGACCGGGACACAGAACGCAATCAGCCCCAGCATTTT. Encoded protein: CASSDRDTERNQPQHF.

This clone was recorded once. The chain links TRBV19 to TRBJ2-5; 8 bases are shared with TRBD2. V was clipped by 5 bases and J by 5 bases; unmatched bases: 7. Germline assignment: CDR1 LNHDA and CDR2 SQIVND (reference sequence). This CDR3 has 14 residues. The CDR3 DNA sequence: TGTGCCAGTAGTCCTCAAGCGGGGGCGGAGACCCAGTACTTC. Translating it yields CASSPQAGAETQYF.

The J gene is TRBJ2-1, the V gene TRBV30; TRBD2 matches 8 bases. From germline, CDR1 is GTSNPN and CDR2 SVGIG (reference sequence). This CDR3 has 14 residues. Trimming took 1 base from V and 8 from J; bases not matched to a gene: 7. DNA for the CDR3: TGTGCCTGGAGTGCGGGACTAGTGATTGATGAGCAGTTCTTC. Its protein product is CAWSAGLVIDEQFF.

V usage is TRBV28 and J usage is TRBJ1-4; no clear D gene. Germline V gene data show CDR1 as MDHEN and CDR2 as SYDVKM. The V and J ends lost 6 bases and 0 bases respectively, with 11 bases between them. The CDR3 is 15 amino acids. CDR3 protein: CASRPPGATNEKLFF. The CDR3 DNA is TGTGCCAGCAGGCCGCCGGGTGCAACTAATGAAAAACTGTTTTTT.

The V and J genes are TRBV27 and TRBJ2-1; TRBD2 matches at 8 bases. The CDR3 sequence is 16 residues long. J gave up 6 bases and V 7 bases, and 14 bases lay outside the gene matches. Germline V gene data show CDR1 as MNHEY and CDR2 as SMNVEV (reference sequence). The CDR3 DNA reads TGTGCCAGCAAGGTGGGAGCGGGAGTTTTGCGCAATGAGCAGTTCTTC. Its translation: CASKVGAGVLRNEQFF.

Regarding this clone: A read error may account for a junction end that differs from germline. This sequence joins TRBV7-9 and TRBJ1-2; a possible D gene is TRBD1 (6 bases). The CDR3 covers 14 residues. Per the germline V gene, CDR1 is SEHNR and CDR2 is FQNEAQ (reference sequence). CDR3: CSSSIVTGLRGYTF. The CDR3 DNA reads as TGTTCCAGCAGTATCGTCACAGGGTTGCGCGGCTACACCTTC.

The chain is built from TRBV23-1 and TRBJ2-1; D is uncertain. TRBV23-1 is recorded as an ORF, its role being uncertain. Trimming removed 6 bases at V and 5 bases at J, with 5 bases between. The CDR3 runs 11 residues. The CDR3 protein is CASSRHNEQFF. DNA of the CDR3: TGCGCCAGCAGCCGTCACAATGAGCAGTTCTTC.

This clone was seen a few times. V and J are TRBV6-6 and TRBJ2-5; 8 positions agree with TRBD1. With V trimmed by 6 bases and J by 5 bases, 11 bases remained unmatched. Germline CDR1 and CDR2: MNHNY and SVGAGI (reference sequence). CDR3 length: 15 amino acids. CDR3 nucleotide sequence: TGTGCCAGCAGCTTTACAGGGGGATGGCGGGAGACCCAGTACTTC. It encodes CASSFTGGWRETQYF.

The rearrangement joins TRBV25-1 to TRBJ2-5; tentatively, D is TRBD2 (6 bases). Germline CDR1 is MGHDK and CDR2 is SYGVNS. This CDR3 region has 15 residues. Trimming took 6 bases from V and 5 from J, leaving 19 bases between them. CDR3 nucleotide sequence: TGTGCCAGCAGCGTTGGGACTTTAGGATCTGAGACCCAGTACTTC. Translating gives CASSVGTLGSETQYF.

This rearrangement joins TRBV6-6 to TRBJ1-2; 7 bases are shared with TRBD1. This CDR3 spans 14 amino acids. Germline assignment: CDR1 MNHNY and CDR2 SVGAGI (reference sequence). The trim removed 4 bases at V and 7 bases at J, leaving 9 bases unmatched. The CDR3 DNA sequence: TGTGCCAGCAGTTCAGAGATGGACAGGCGTGGCTACACCTTC. Translating gives CASSSEMDRRGYTF.

The chain has TRBV4-3 and TRBJ1-2; TRBD1 aligns across 7 bases. The germline V gene encodes CDR1 LGHNA and CDR2 YSLEER. With V trimmed by 5 bases and J by 4 bases, 16 bases remained unmatched. CDR3 length: 17 residues. The CDR3 sequence is CASSVKFGDSSFYGYTF. The CDR3 DNA reads TGCGCCAGCAGCGTGAAATTTGGGGACAGTTCCTTCTATGGCTACACCTTC.

The DNA of the CDR3 is TGTGCCAGCAGCTTCAACACGGCGGACGAGCAGTACTTC. Translation gives CASSFNTADEQYF. The V call is TRBV5-4, the J call TRBJ2-7; D unclear. CDR1 SGHNT and CDR2 YYREEE come from the germline V gene (reference sequence). With 2 bases removed from V and 5 bases from J, the gap between germline ends came to 11 bases. CDR3 length: 13 amino acids.

This chain connects TRBV9 to TRBJ2-5, with 7 positions matching TRBD2. Near its end, the DNA agrees better with TRBJ2-7, so the J call may be wrong. This CDR3 comprises 15 residues. From germline, CDR1 is SGDLS and CDR2 YYNGEE. The CDR3 loop is CASSVSGRAVYEQYF. The CDR3 DNA sequence: TGTGCCAGCAGCGTTAGTGGGAGGGCCGTCTACGAGCAGTACTTC.

The chain is built from TRBV7-2 and TRBJ2-5; D might be TRBD2 (7 bases). V gave up 2 bases and J gave up 1 base, with 11 bases separating them. The CDR3 totals 15 residues. The germline V gene has CDR1 SGHTA and CDR2 FQGNSA. The CDR3, as DNA: TGTGCCAGCAGCTTAAGGCGGGGGCCCCAAGAGACCCAGTACTTC. Its translation is CASSLRRGPQETQYF.

The chain carries TRBV5-1 and TRBJ2-7; 10 bases line up with TRBD1. CDR3 length equals 15 residues. Trimming removed 0 bases from V and 3 bases from J; junction bases left unmatched: 3. The germline V gene has CDR1 SGHRS and CDR2 YFSETQ. CDR3 sequence: CASSLGGTGDYEQYF. DNA for the CDR3: TGCGCCAGCAGCTTGGGGGGGACAGGGGACTACGAGCAGTACTTC.

This rearrangement joins TRBV5-1 to TRBJ2-1; D might be TRBD2 (5 bases). The germline V gene encodes CDR1 SGHRS and CDR2 YFSETQ. Trimming took off 0 bases at V and 6 bases at J, with 13 bases between the two ends. The CDR3 length is 15 residues. The CDR3 reads CASSLGGSLGNEQFF. CDR3 DNA: TGCGCCAGCAGCTTGGGAGGGAGCCTGGGCAATGAGCAGTTCTTC.